One sample yielded the 3 T cell receptor beta chains listed below, sequenced in a study of PD-1 blockade in mismatch repair-deficient tumors. Their antigens are not known. Time point in this sample: approximately 10-day in vitro stimulation with candidate neoantigen peptide 6. Assay used: immunoSEQ multiplex PCR; TCRdb lists only in-frame clones, some missing. The sample contains about 14,000 clones, about 86% of which appear only once. The sample consisted of cells cultured in vitro, taken from a patient treated with pembrolizumab. The receptors stem from an adult with mismatch repair-deficient cancer.

V gene TRBV7-2 combines with J gene TRBJ1-5; TRBD1 is a possible D gene (5 bases). Germline V lookup: CDR1 SGHTA, CDR2 FQGNSA. V lost 1 base and J lost 1, with 20 bases in between. The CDR3 has 19 amino acids. The CDR3 nucleotides read TGTGCCAGCAGCTTAGGAAGGAGGGGCCCAGAATGGAGCAATCAGCCCCAGCATTTT. Residues: CASSLGRRGPEWSNQPQHF.

The chain uses TRBV19 and TRBJ1-5; 7 bases are a match to TRBD1. J lost 7 bases, V lost 5 bases, and 11 bases had no gene match. Germline values: CDR1 LNHDA, CDR2 SQIVND (reference sequence). This CDR3 has 15 amino acids. The DNA for the CDR3 is TGTGCCAGTAGTGCCTGGGACAGCTCGTCGCAGCCCCAGCATTTT. Its protein is CASSAWDSSSQPQHF.

The chain recombines TRBV30 with TRBJ2-1; TRBD2 matches 14 bases. Germline loops: CDR1 GTSNPN, CDR2 SVGIG (reference sequence). The ends lost 4 bases at V and 9 bases at J; junction bases unmatched: 5. CDR3 size: 14 residues. The CDR3 region has the DNA TGTGCCTGGACCGTGGGACTAGCGGGAGTTGAGCAGTTCTTC. It specifies CAWTVGLAGVEQFF.